This T cell receptor beta chain emerged from a study of T-cell reconstitution after alpha-beta-depleted transplantation in children. Preparation of the TCRbeta library was carried out with unique molecular identifiers. TCRdb reprocessed the PCR reads via MiXCR and lists one record per CDR3 protein. Among about 460,000 distinct CDR3 sequences listed, under 15% were seen once. The germline V gene encodes CDR1 DFQATT and CDR2 SNEGSKA (reference sequence). V gave up 0 bases and J gave up 0 bases; unmatched junction bases: 5. The length of the CDR3 is 16 residues. Here the sequenced sample was PBMCs from the stem cell graft donor, taken from the stem cell graft. The source of this sequence is a human donor who donated a stem cell graft to a child with combined immunodeficiency. This sequence joins TRBV20-1 and TRBJ2-7; 10 nucleotides align to TRBD2. CDR3 loop: CSARDNPSGSSYEQYF. Written as DNA, the CDR3 is TGCAGTGCTAGAGATAACCCTAGCGGGAGCTCCTACGAGCAGTACTTC.